What follows is one T cell receptor beta chain and its context. Trimming stripped 5 bases from V and 5 bases from J, with 13 bases between. CDR3 length equals 14 residues. Germline V gene lookup returns CDR1 SGHNT and CDR2 YYREEE (reference sequence). This sample stems from a study of T cell changes during pregnancy in multiple sclerosis. Clones were sequenced by immunoSEQ multiplex PCR, and TCRdb holds only the in-frame ones, with some missing. This sample yields 55,000 to 70,000 clones, of which approximately 90% are seen a single time; approximately 1.5% belongs to the top ten. The specimen was peripheral blood, collected in the third trimester of pregnancy. This chain links TRBV5-4 with TRBJ2-2; a possible D gene is TRBD2 (5 bases). The TCR sequence derives from a female donor in good health, enrolled as a control in a pregnancy study. The DNA of the CDR3 is TGTGCCAGCAGTCCCGGGAAAGGAACCGGGGAGCTGTTTTTT. It is translated as CASSPGKGTGELFF.